Below are 23 T cell receptor beta chains sequenced from a single sample in a study of T cells in Graves' hyperthyroidism and ophthalmopathy. Regions amplified from RNA transcripts were the TCR beta CDR3 regions. A first-round RT-PCR of the TCR CDR3 used the HTBI primer set. TCRdb fed the multiplex PCR reads into MiXCR, producing one record per CDR3 protein. The sample shows 370,000 or so distinct CDR3 sequences, approximately 15% of them seen only once. Sequenced input: blood. The receptors here all came from a man aged 30 to 45 with Graves' hyperthyroidism that later progressed to Graves' ophthalmopathy.

This clonotype was detected ten times or more. The chain is built from TRBV6-1 and TRBJ2-5; TRBD1 agrees at 12 bases. The CDR3 extends over 16 amino acids. V gave up 5 bases and J gave up 5 bases; unmatched junction bases: 9. The germline V gene encodes CDR1 MNHNS and CDR2 SASEGT. In DNA, the CDR3 is TGTGCCAGCAGTCCCTCGGGACAGGGGGCTTGGGAGACCCAGTACTTC. This codes for CASSPSGQGAWETQYF.

This clonotype was observed at least ten times. This chain links TRBV11-2 with TRBJ1-2, with D hard to call. The length of the CDR3 is 16 residues. Between the trimmed V and J ends, which lost 0 bases and 4 bases, there was a span of 15 bases. CDR1 is SGHAT, CDR2 FQNNGV, per germline. DNA for the CDR3: TGTGCCAGCAGCTTAGATCAGACTTGGACGCCCTATGGCTACACCTTC. This codes for CASSLDQTWTPYGYTF.

This clonotype was counted many times. One end of the junction does not line up with germline, which may come from a read error. The V and J genes are TRBV12-3 or TRBV12-4 and TRBJ2-5; tentatively, D is TRBD2 (5 bases). The CDR3 loop spans 12 amino acids. CDR3 sequence (DNA): TGTGCCAGCAGCTTAGCGATAGAGACCCAGTACTTC. It encodes CASSLAIETQYF.

With regard to this clonotype: Possible read error: a much larger clone is one base away. The J gene is TRBJ1-4, the V gene TRBV28, with D unresolved. The CDR3 has 14 residues. Germline CDR1 reads MDHEN; CDR2 reads SYDVKM. V shed 3 bases and J shed 3 bases, with 8 bases lying between them. The CDR3 DNA is TGTGCCAGCAGTTTTTCGGGTCCTAATGAAAAACTGTTTTTT. Its protein product is CASSFSGPNEKLFF.

This clonotype was counted only a few times. The chain has TRBV19 and TRBJ1-5; D is possibly TRBD1 (5 bases). V lost 3 bases and J 0 bases, leaving 15 bases between the germline ends. CDR1 and CDR2 (germline): LNHDA, SQIVND (reference sequence). The CDR3 covers 17 residues. CDR3 region: CASSIVGWGFSNQPQHF. The CDR3 nucleotides are TGTGCCAGTAGTATTGTGGGCTGGGGGTTTAGCAATCAGCCCCAGCATTTT.

Comment on this clonotype: Since a much larger clone is just one base distant, this may be a read error. The chain uses TRBV10-1 and TRBJ2-1; TRBD1 agrees at 9 bases. In germline, CDR1 is WNHNN, CDR2 SYGVQD (reference sequence). The CDR3 length is 16 residues. The CDR3 coding sequence is TGCGCCGGCAGTGAAATCCCGGGACAGGGCGGCGATGAGCAGTTCTTC. Its protein is CAGSEIPGQGGDEQFF.

This clonotype was recorded a few times. The chain uses TRBV10-3 and TRBJ2-3; TRBD1 is a possible D gene (6 bases). V was cut by 7 bases and J by 0 bases, with 17 bases left in between. Germline lookup yields CDR1 ENHRY and CDR2 SYGVKD. This CDR3 has 16 residues. In nucleotides, the CDR3 is TGTGCCATCAAGGATAACAGGGTCCCTAGCACAGATACGCAGTATTTT. It specifies CAIKDNRVPSTDTQYF.

CDR3 DNA sequence: TGCGCCAGCAGCCAAGCCGACTTCAGGGTGAACTATGGCTACACCTTC. Its translation: CASSQADFRVNYGYTF. The chain employs TRBV5-1 and TRBJ1-2; tentative D call: TRBD1 (5 bases). From germline, CDR1 is SGHRS and CDR2 YFSETQ. The CDR3 is made up of 16 amino acids. Trimming pared 4 bases from V and 2 bases from J, leaving 18 bases between.

This chain connects TRBV5-6 to TRBJ2-2; a weak D match, TRBD1 (6 bases). Germline values: CDR1 SGHDT, CDR2 YYEEEE. The CDR3 extends over 17 amino acids. V dropped 3 bases and J dropped 0 bases, with 15 bases sitting between them. For the CDR3, the DNA is TGTGCCAGCAGCTCGACTGCGACAGGCGCGAACACCGGGGAGCTGTTTTTT. Translated, it gives CASSSTATGANTGELFF.

This clonotype was recorded at least ten times. The CDR3 here is CASSPRSSYNSPLHF. CDR3 nucleotides: TGTGCCAGCAGCCCCAGGAGCTCCTATAATTCACCCCTCCACTTT. V and J are TRBV7-8 and TRBJ1-6; D ambiguous. The V and J ends lost 5 bases and 0 bases respectively, with 8 bases between them. The CDR3 runs 15 residues. Germline CDR1 is SGHVS and CDR2 is FQNEAQ.

V and J are TRBV27 and TRBJ1-1; weak D call: TRBD1 (5 bases). Germline V lookup: CDR1 MNHEY, CDR2 SMNVEV (reference sequence). The CDR3 has 14 residues. The germline V and J ends were trimmed by 6 bases and 4 bases, with 15 bases remaining between them. The CDR3 loop reads CASSMGGSRTEAFF. The CDR3 DNA is TGTGCCAGCAGCATGGGGGGGTCGCGCACTGAAGCTTTCTTT.

A few counts support this clonotype. J is TRBJ1-5 and V is TRBV27; D may be TRBD1 (6 bases). Looked up from germline, CDR1 is MNHEY and CDR2 is SMNVEV (reference sequence). The CDR3 totals 14 residues. V lost 6 bases and J lost 4, with 13 bases in between. As DNA, the CDR3 is TGTGCCAGCAGCTCCCAGGGGTGGAATCAGCCCCAGCATTTT. Encoded protein: CASSSQGWNQPQHF.

This clonotype was counted many times. The rearrangement links TRBV29-1 to TRBJ2-2; D unclear. The germline V gene has CDR1 SQVTM and CDR2 ANQGSEA. Trimming stripped 3 bases from V and 6 bases from J, with 8 bases between. The CDR3 runs to 12 residues. In DNA, the CDR3 is TGCAGCGTTGAGGGGTCCGCCGGGGAGCTGTTTTTT. Its translation: CSVEGSAGELFF.

This clonotype was recorded many times. CDR3 coding DNA: TGTGCCAGCAGCCCACGCGGGTATGAAAAACTGTTTTTT. Its translation is CASSPRGYEKLFF. The chain couples TRBV7-2 to TRBJ1-4; no clear D. Germline V gene sequence: CDR1 SGHTA, CDR2 FQGNSA. Trimming removed 5 bases at V and 6 bases at J, with 10 bases between. The CDR3 loop spans 13 amino acids.

As regards this clonotype: This could be a read error, since a much larger clone is one nucleotide away. The chain employs TRBV10-3 and TRBJ2-5; no clear D gene. This CDR3 contains 14 residues. Per the germline V gene, CDR1 is ENHRY and CDR2 is SYGVKD. The CDR3 DNA is TGTGCCTTCAGTGATGCTTGGGCTGTGGAGACCCAGTACTTC. This codes for CAFSDAWAVETQYF.

The rearrangement links TRBV7-9 to TRBJ1-1; D not certain. The germline gives CDR1 SEHNR, CDR2 FQNEAQ (reference sequence). V dropped 5 bases and J dropped 7 bases, with 8 bases sitting between them. The CDR3 runs 11 residues. The CDR3 region has the DNA TGTGCCAGCAGCGAGAACCATGAAGCTTTCTTT. It yields the protein CASSENHEAFF.

The chain joins TRBV11-2 to TRBJ1-1; TRBD1 might be the D (5 bases). The V and J ends lost 1 base and 10 bases respectively, with 10 bases between them. Germline-derived CDR1 and CDR2 are SGHAT and FQNNGV. The CDR3 has 12 amino acids. DNA of the CDR3: TGTGCCAGCAGCTTAGCAGGGCAGGTAGCTTTCTTT. Its protein is CASSLAGQVAFF.

There are many counts of this clonotype. CDR3 DNA: TGTGCCAGCAGTTCGAATCCGGGACAGGGTTCAACCGGGGAGCTGTTTTTT. Residues: CASSSNPGQGSTGELFF. V gene TRBV6-1 combines with J gene TRBJ2-2; the match to TRBD1 covers 9 bases. After removal of 5 bases from V and 5 bases from J, the junction contained 12 bases not matched to a gene. Germline-derived CDR1 and CDR2 are MNHNS and SASEGT. The CDR3 covers 17 residues.

This clonotype was counted between two and nine times. The rearrangement joins TRBV5-1 to TRBJ2-7, with 9 positions matching TRBD1. The CDR3 loop spans 15 amino acids. From germline, CDR1 is SGHRS and CDR2 YFSETQ. V gave up 1 base and J gave up 3 bases; unmatched junction bases: 5. The DNA of the CDR3 is TGCGCCAGCAGCTTGACGGGACAGGGAGGCTACGAGCAGTACTTC. It is translated as CASSLTGQGGYEQYF.

The chain carries TRBV30 and TRBJ2-1, with D tentatively TRBD1 (5 bases). Germline assignment: CDR1 GTSNPN and CDR2 SVGIG (reference sequence). V was pared by 5 bases and J by 12 bases, with 11 bases between. The CDR3 covers 10 residues. DNA of the CDR3: TGTGCCTGGGGGTCAGGGTTGCAGTTCTTC. Its protein product is CAWGSGLQFF.

This clonotype has just a few counts. V is TRBV5-1 and J is TRBJ2-5; 11 nucleotides line up with TRBD2. There are 16 residues in the CDR3. The V and J ends lost 0 bases and 5 bases, in that order; junction bases with no gene match: 6. Germline V gene sequence: CDR1 SGHRS, CDR2 YFSETQ. CDR3 DNA sequence: TGCGCCAGCAGCTTGGGAGTAGCGGGGGGGATGGAGACCCAGTACTTC. Protein product: CASSLGVAGGMETQYF.

The sample holds a few counts of this clonotype. This chain joins TRBV11-2 and TRBJ2-7; 10 bases agree with TRBD2. CDR3 length: 15 amino acids. The trim removed 6 bases at V and 2 bases at J, leaving 7 bases unmatched. Germline V lookup: CDR1 SGHAT, CDR2 FQNNGV. CDR3 in DNA: TGTGCCAGCAGACCGCTAGCGGGAGCTCCCTACGAGCAGTACTTC. It encodes CASRPLAGAPYEQYF.

The genes are TRBV28 and TRBJ2-1, with D tentatively TRBD1 or TRBD2 (6 bases each). This CDR3 is built from 17 residues. Trimming stripped 2 bases from V and 3 bases from J, with 17 bases between. CDR1 and CDR2 from the germline V gene are MDHEN and SYDVKM. Here the CDR3 reads CASSLKEDGGLYNEQFF. The CDR3 DNA sequence: TGTGCCAGCAGTTTAAAGGAGGATGGGGGGCTCTACAATGAGCAGTTCTTC.